These T cell receptor beta chains were read from a single sample in a study of post-analysis software for immune sequencing data. TCRdb used MiXCR to reprocess the PCR reads, holding one entry per CDR3 protein. The sample has hundreds of thousands of distinct CDR3 sequences, around 27% seen once; the top ten hold under 0.7%. Sequenced material: blood. The origin of the receptors is a girl under 18 with multiple sclerosis. Each CDR3 is given with its conserved first and last residue. A D gene is named only where the DNA matches it firmly. Not all rows give a size; the values are once, few, many and, for expanded clones, a class.

J gene: TRBJ1-5
D gene: .
V gene: TRBV28
clone size: .
CDR3 protein: CASSRDSSYQPQHF
CDR3 DNA: TGTGCCAGCAGCAGGGACTCCTCATATCAGCCCCAGCATTTT

J gene: TRBJ2-3
D gene: .
V gene: TRBV4-1
clone size: few
CDR3 protein: CASSQDGASSGTDTQYF
CDR3 DNA: TGCGCCAGCAGCCAAGATGGGGCTAGCAGTGGCACCGATACGCAGTATTTT

J gene: TRBJ2-4
D gene: .
V gene: TRBV20-1
clone size: .
CDR3 protein: CSARDARGQNIQYF
CDR3 DNA: TGCAGTGCTAGAGATGCCAGGGGTCAAAACATTCAGTACTTC

J gene: TRBJ2-2
D gene: .
V gene: TRBV6-5
clone size: once
CDR3 protein: CASGGGIGALFF
CDR3 DNA: TGTGCCAGCGGAGGCGGTATCGGGGCCCTGTTTTTT

J gene: TRBJ2-7
D gene: .
V gene: TRBV4-1
clone size: few
CDR3 protein: CASSQEPGDRTLYEQYF
CDR3 DNA: TGCGCCAGCAGCCAAGAACCAGGGGACCGGACCTTGTACGAGCAGTACTTC

J gene: TRBJ2-7
D gene: TRBD2
V gene: TRBV6-2/TRBV6-3
clone size: .
CDR3 protein: CASSLSGNAYEQYF
CDR3 DNA: TGTGCCAGCAGTTTAAGCGGGAACGCCTACGAGCAGTACTTC

J gene: TRBJ2-3
D gene: .
V gene: TRBV3-1
clone size: few
CDR3 protein: CASSAVGFYTQYF
CDR3 DNA: TGTGCCAGCAGCGCGGTGGGTTTTTATACGCAGTATTTT

J gene: TRBJ2-3
D gene: TRBD1
V gene: TRBV12-3/TRBV12-4
clone size: few
CDR3 protein: CASSTGQLHTDTQYF
CDR3 DNA: TGTGCCAGCAGTACGGGACAGCTGCACACAGATACGCAGTATTTT

J gene: TRBJ2-7
D gene: .
V gene: TRBV20-1
clone size: .
CDR3 protein: CSAVYGPSSYEQYF
CDR3 DNA: TGCAGTGCAGTATATGGCCCTAGCTCCTACGAGCAGTACTTC

J gene: TRBJ2-2
D gene: .
V gene: TRBV5-1
clone size: .
CDR3 protein: CASSSGTGKTGELFF
CDR3 DNA: TGCGCCAGCAGCTCGGGAACAGGGAAAACCGGGGAGCTGTTTTTT

J gene: TRBJ1-1
D gene: .
V gene: TRBV9
clone size: .
CDR3 protein: CASSVGESTEAFF
CDR3 DNA: TGTGCCAGCAGCGTCGGGGAGTCCACTGAAGCTTTCTTT

J gene: TRBJ2-3
D gene: TRBD1
V gene: TRBV6-5
clone size: .
CDR3 protein: CASSYPTGKGTDTQYF
CDR3 DNA: TGTGCCAGCAGTTACCCGACAGGGAAAGGCACAGATACGCAGTATTTT

J gene: TRBJ2-5
D gene: TRBD2
V gene: TRBV29-1
clone size: .
CDR3 protein: CSGGGLSQETQYF
CDR3 DNA: TGCAGCGGCGGGGGACTGAGCCAAGAGACCCAGTACTTC

J gene: TRBJ1-2
D gene: TRBD1
V gene: TRBV29-1
clone size: many
CDR3 protein: CSAGQGDYGYTF
CDR3 DNA: TGCAGCGCTGGACAGGGGGACTATGGCTACACCTTC

J gene: TRBJ2-7
D gene: TRBD2
V gene: TRBV7-2
clone size: .
CDR3 protein: CASSLMRASGKTYEQYF
CDR3 DNA: TGTGCCAGCAGCTTAATGAGAGCTAGCGGGAAGACCTACGAGCAGTACTTC

J gene: TRBJ1-1
D gene: .
V gene: TRBV29-1
clone size: .
CDR3 protein: CSVNREVTEAFF
CDR3 DNA: TGCAGCGTAAACAGGGAGGTCACTGAAGCTTTCTTT

J gene: TRBJ2-3
D gene: .
V gene: TRBV5-1
clone size: few
CDR3 protein: CASSLVGQHTDTQYF
CDR3 DNA: TGCGCCAGCAGCTTGGTGGGCCAGCACACAGATACGCAGTATTTT

J gene: TRBJ1-1
D gene: TRBD1
V gene: TRBV6-1
clone size: .
CDR3 protein: CASSQTGGNTEAFF
CDR3 DNA: TGTGCCAGCAGTCAGACAGGGGGTAACACTGAAGCTTTCTTT

J gene: TRBJ2-1
D gene: TRBD2
V gene: TRBV7-2
clone size: .
CDR3 protein: CASRTSGNNEQFF
CDR3 DNA: TGTGCCAGTCGGACTAGCGGTAACAATGAGCAGTTCTTC

J gene: TRBJ2-7
D gene: .
V gene: TRBV7-9
clone size: once
CDR3 protein: CASSLVAGRGPGEQYF
CDR3 DNA: TGTGCCAGCAGCTTAGTTGCCGGGAGGGGGCCGGGGGAGCAGTACTTC

J gene: TRBJ1-1
D gene: TRBD1
V gene: TRBV6-2/TRBV6-3
clone size: .
CDR3 protein: CASTVPGTGSQNTEAFF
CDR3 DNA: TGTGCCAGCACCGTACCGGGGACAGGGTCCCAGAACACTGAAGCTTTCTTT

J gene: TRBJ2-1
D gene: .
V gene: TRBV9
clone size: few
CDR3 protein: CASSAASGQAEQFF
CDR3 DNA: TGTGCCAGCAGCGCAGCTTCGGGACAAGCTGAGCAGTTCTTC

J gene: TRBJ2-1
D gene: TRBD2
V gene: TRBV5-1
clone size: .
CDR3 protein: CASSSERGPGGEQFF
CDR3 DNA: TGCGCCAGCAGCTCCGAGCGGGGGCCTGGGGGTGAGCAGTTCTTC

J gene: TRBJ2-3
D gene: .
V gene: TRBV9
clone size: .
CDR3 protein: CASSVAWASNTDTQYF
CDR3 DNA: TGTGCCAGCAGCGTAGCATGGGCGAGCAACACAGATACGCAGTATTTT

J gene: TRBJ2-4
D gene: .
V gene: TRBV12-3/TRBV12-4
clone size: .
CDR3 protein: CASRVGSIQYF
CDR3 DNA: TGTGCCAGCAGGGTAGGGAGCATTCAGTACTTC

J gene: TRBJ1-1
D gene: .
V gene: TRBV4-1
clone size: .
CDR3 protein: CASSQGDSRRTEAFF
CDR3 DNA: TGCGCCAGCAGCCAGGGTGACAGTCGGAGAACTGAAGCTTTCTTT

J gene: TRBJ2-1
D gene: TRBD1
V gene: TRBV24-1
clone size: .
CDR3 protein: CATRGQGEQFF
CDR3 DNA: TGTGCCACCAGGGGACAGGGTGAGCAGTTCTTC

J gene: TRBJ2-1
D gene: .
V gene: TRBV20-1
clone size: few
CDR3 protein: CSATNPMGGEQFF
CDR3 DNA: TGCAGTGCTACCAACCCCATGGGCGGTGAGCAGTTCTTC

J gene: TRBJ2-3
D gene: .
V gene: TRBV11-2
clone size: few
CDR3 protein: CASSLAVRGTDTQYF
CDR3 DNA: TGTGCCAGCAGCTTAGCTGTGAGGGGAACAGATACGCAGTATTTT

J gene: TRBJ1-6
D gene: .
V gene: TRBV4-2
clone size: .
CDR3 protein: CASSQGGNPLHF
CDR3 DNA: TGTGCCAGCAGCCAAGGGGGGAACCCCCTCCACTTT

J gene: TRBJ2-6
D gene: .
V gene: TRBV6-5
clone size: few
CDR3 protein: CASRINGANVLTF
CDR3 DNA: TGTGCCAGCAGAATAAATGGGGCCAACGTCCTGACTTTC

J gene: TRBJ2-2
D gene: .
V gene: TRBV25-1
clone size: .
CDR3 protein: CASSEAVRDTGELFF
CDR3 DNA: TGTGCCAGCAGTGAAGCGGTCAGAGACACCGGGGAGCTGTTTTTT

J gene: TRBJ2-1
D gene: .
V gene: TRBV3-1
clone size: .
CDR3 protein: CASSQDGSDYNEQFF
CDR3 DNA: TGTGCCAGCAGCCAAGATGGGTCAGATTACAATGAGCAGTTCTTC

J gene: TRBJ1-1
D gene: .
V gene: TRBV28
clone size: .
CDR3 protein: CASTPRGRTGNTEAFF
CDR3 DNA: TGTGCCAGCACTCCTCGGGGCAGAACAGGGAACACTGAAGCTTTCTTT

J gene: TRBJ1-2
D gene: .
V gene: TRBV15
clone size: .
CDR3 protein: CATSRTGGAGGYGYTF
CDR3 DNA: TGTGCCACCAGCAGAACCGGTGGGGCCGGGGGCTATGGCTACACCTTC

J gene: TRBJ2-3
D gene: TRBD2
V gene: TRBV3-1
clone size: few
CDR3 protein: CASSQGRLAGSSTDTQYF
CDR3 DNA: TGTGCCAGCAGCCAAGGACGACTAGCGGGGTCTAGCACAGATACGCAGTATTTT

J gene: TRBJ2-2
D gene: TRBD2
V gene: TRBV7-2
clone size: .
CDR3 protein: CASSLLLAGVRTGELFF
CDR3 DNA: TGTGCCAGCAGCTTACTACTAGCGGGAGTTCGCACCGGGGAGCTGTTTTTT